Listed here is a single T cell receptor (beta chain). Its target is not known. This sample stems from a study of beta chain features in type 1 diabetes. The study's findings and limits: At VDJ recombination sites, type 1 diabetes patients had fewer insertions and more deleted nucleotides.

All of the isolated RNA was reverse transcribed, so expressed TCRB transcripts were sequenced. Measured with immunoSEQ multiplex PCR; TCRdb has only the in-frame clones, and not every one. The table includes about 230,000 clones, more than 9% detected once. The sequence was collected from a woman aged 18 to 35 in good health. Sequencing used naive CD4+ T cells from blood.

The CDR3 reads CVNAPGSLYEQYF. CDR3 nucleotides: TGTGTGAACGCGCCAGGTTCCCTCTACGAGCAGTACTTC. J is TRBJ2-7 and V is TRBV30; D remains ambiguous. Germline lookup yields CDR1 GTSNPN and CDR2 SVGIG (reference sequence). The CDR3 contains 13 residues. Filled out from reference TRBV30 and TRBJ2-7, the complete variable domain reads SQTIHQWPATLVQPVGSPLSLECTVEGTSNPNLYWYRQAAGRGLQLLFYSVGIGQISSEVPQNLSASRPQDRQFILSSKKLLLSDSGFYLCVNAPGSLYEQYFGPGTRLTVT.